The 6 T cell receptor beta chains below come from one sample, sequenced in a study of T cell responses to AZD1222 COVID-19 vaccine. Sequencing used immunoSEQ multiplex PCR; TCRdb keeps in-frame clones, though not all of them. The sample yields under 110,000 clones, around 87% seen once. The sample here was peripheral blood, taken 28 days after the second AZD1222 dose. Receptors were obtained from an adult who received the AZD1222 COVID-19 vaccine.

This clone appeared once. This sequence joins TRBV11-1 and TRBJ2-7; no reliable D call. The CDR3 sequence is 12 residues long. The V gene lost 5 bases and the J gene lost 4 bases, with 9 bases spanning the gap. Germline CDR1 SGHAT, CDR2 FQDESV (reference sequence). The CDR3 DNA sequence: TGTGCCAGCAGCCCCGAGGAATACGAGCAGTACTTC. Its translation is CASSPEEYEQYF.

The V call is TRBV23-1, the J call TRBJ1-2; a weak D match, TRBD1 (5 bases). TRBV23-1 is reported as an ORF; its role is uncertain. There are 17 residues in the CDR3. Trimming stripped 4 bases from V and 8 bases from J, with 26 bases between. In nucleotides, the CDR3 is TGCGCCAGCAGTCGATCCCAGGTGGGGGAAAATTTAAGGGGCTACACCTTC. The encoded protein is CASSRSQVGENLRGYTF.

The V gene is TRBV24-1, the J gene TRBJ2-1; tentative D call: TRBD1 (6 bases). V was clipped by 3 bases and J by 5 bases, with 13 bases between them. The CDR3 extends over 15 amino acids. The germline V gene encodes CDR1 KGHDR and CDR2 SFDVKD. This CDR3 reads CATSDGQNFNNEQFF. The CDR3 DNA follows: TGTGCCACCAGTGATGGACAGAACTTTAACAATGAGCAGTTCTTC.

This rearrangement joins TRBV9 to TRBJ2-4; possibly TRBD2 for D (6 bases). CDR1 is SGDLS, CDR2 YYNGEE, per germline. V gave up 0 bases and J gave up 9 bases, with 19 bases separating them. This CDR3 is built from 16 residues. The CDR3 sequence: CASSVGPSGVGSIQYF. The DNA of the CDR3 is TGTGCCAGCAGCGTAGGACCTTCGGGGGTTGGGAGCATTCAGTACTTC.

The V gene is TRBV19, the J gene TRBJ2-7; no clear D gene. Per germline, CDR1 LNHDA and CDR2 SQIVND (reference sequence). V lost 5 bases to trimming and J lost 3 bases, with 8 bases between them. The CDR3 is 12 residues long. DNA for the CDR3: TGTGCCAGTAGTGACGGGTACTACGAGCAGTACTTC. This codes for CASSDGYYEQYF.

The V gene is TRBV7-9, the J gene TRBJ2-1; D is unresolved. Germline-derived CDR1 and CDR2 are SEHNR and FQNEAQ (reference sequence). This CDR3 has 10 residues. Trimming removed 6 bases at V and 6 bases at J, with 3 bases between. CDR3 residues: CASSSNEQFF. The CDR3 bases are TGTGCCAGCAGTTCCAATGAGCAGTTCTTC.